This T cell receptor (beta chain) was obtained from a study of PD-1 blockade in classical Hodgkin lymphoma. Study-level points and caveats: By cycle point C4D1, TCR diversity had risen significantly in CD4+ cells (but not CD8+ cells). Patients were excluded if nivolumab began under 1 year after ASCT (the autologous transplant).

Some clones are missing from TCRdb's copy, which holds only in-frame ones; the method was immunoSEQ multiplex PCR. Of 90,000 to 100,000 clones listed, roughly 92% are singletons. All patients relapsed after autologous stem cell transplantation, and brentuximab vedotin exposure varied. Note on this clone: Antigen unknown.

V dropped 1 base and J dropped 2 bases, with 6 bases sitting between them. Per germline, CDR1 MNHNS and CDR2 SASEGT. The CDR3 runs to 13 residues. The rearrangement uses TRBV6-1 and TRBJ2-7, with D unresolved. The clonotype comes from a human donor with classical Hodgkin lymphoma. The input for sequencing was peripheral blood mononuclear cells (PBMCs), taken at baseline. CDR3 loop: CASSEVTPYEQYF. As DNA, the CDR3 is TGTGCCAGCAGTGAAGTTACCCCCTACGAGCAGTACTTC.